This T cell receptor beta chain was observed in a study of sequential checkpoint blockade in melanoma. Study context: Each arm's sequence ended with maintenance nivolumab.

Produced via immunoSEQ multiplex PCR; TCRdb's table is partial and in-frame only. In the table there are around 8,300 clones, more than 55% of which are singletons. The germline CDR1 and CDR2 sequences are MNHEY and SMNVEV (reference sequence). The CDR3 totals 13 residues. V dropped 2 bases and J dropped 0 bases, with 5 bases sitting between them. Indicated treatment: randomized to nivolumab then ipilimumab (arm A) or the reverse (arm B). PBMC sorting kept live CD3+CD8+ cells without CD19 or CD56. Source: CD8+ T cells sorted from blood (inferred from file names), taken from a patient given nivolumab and ipilimumab in sequence. The chain uses TRBV27 and TRBJ2-7, with D hard to call. This sequence originates from a human patient with melanoma. Some clones in this sample may be carry-over from other donors' samples. In DNA, the CDR3 is TGTGCCAGCAGTTTAGGGCTCTCCTACGAGCAGTACTTC. This translates into CASSLGLSYEQYF.